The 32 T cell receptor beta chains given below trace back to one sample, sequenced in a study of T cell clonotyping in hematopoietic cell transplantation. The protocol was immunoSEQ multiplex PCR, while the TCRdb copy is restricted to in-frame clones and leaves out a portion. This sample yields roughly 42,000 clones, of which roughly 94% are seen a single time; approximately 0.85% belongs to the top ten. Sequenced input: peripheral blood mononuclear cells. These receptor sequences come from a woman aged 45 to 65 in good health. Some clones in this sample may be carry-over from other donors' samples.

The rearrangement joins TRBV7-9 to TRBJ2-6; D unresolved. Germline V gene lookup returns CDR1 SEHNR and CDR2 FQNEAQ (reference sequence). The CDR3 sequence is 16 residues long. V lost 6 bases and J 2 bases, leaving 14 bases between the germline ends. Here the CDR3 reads CASRIDWGTGANVLTF. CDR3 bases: TGTGCCAGCAGAATCGATTGGGGTACTGGGGCCAACGTCCTGACTTTC. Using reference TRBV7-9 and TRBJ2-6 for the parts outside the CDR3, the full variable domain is DTGVSQNPRHKITKRGQNVTFRCDPISEHNRLYWYRQTLGQGPEFLTYFQNEAQLEKSRLLSDRFSAERPKGSFSTLEIQRTEQGDSAMYLCASRIDWGTGANVLTFGAGSRLTVL.

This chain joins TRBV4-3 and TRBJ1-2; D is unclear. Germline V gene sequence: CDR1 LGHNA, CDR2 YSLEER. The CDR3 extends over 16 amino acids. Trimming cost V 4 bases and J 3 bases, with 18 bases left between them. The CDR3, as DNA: TGCGCCAGCAGCCCAGCCAGGAGGGCGGGATACTATGGCTACACCTTC. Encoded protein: CASSPARRAGYYGYTF.

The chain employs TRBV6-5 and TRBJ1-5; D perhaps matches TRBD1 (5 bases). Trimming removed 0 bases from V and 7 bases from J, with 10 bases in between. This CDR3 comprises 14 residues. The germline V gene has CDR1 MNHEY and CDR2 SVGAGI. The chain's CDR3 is CASSYSQGGQPQHF. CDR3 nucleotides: TGTGCCAGCAGTTACTCGCAGGGAGGGCAGCCCCAGCATTTT.

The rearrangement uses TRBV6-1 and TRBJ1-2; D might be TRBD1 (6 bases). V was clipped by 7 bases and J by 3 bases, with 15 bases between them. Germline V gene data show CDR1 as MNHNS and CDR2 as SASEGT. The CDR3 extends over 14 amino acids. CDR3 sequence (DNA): TGTGCCAGCATTCCCTCAGGGGAGTACTATGGCTACACCTTC. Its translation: CASIPSGEYYGYTF.

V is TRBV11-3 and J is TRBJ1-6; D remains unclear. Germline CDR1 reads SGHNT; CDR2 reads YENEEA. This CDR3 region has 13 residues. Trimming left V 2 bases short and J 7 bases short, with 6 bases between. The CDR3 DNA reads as TGTGCCAGCAGCTTATTTCGAAATTCACCCCTCCACTTT. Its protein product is CASSLFRNSPLHF.

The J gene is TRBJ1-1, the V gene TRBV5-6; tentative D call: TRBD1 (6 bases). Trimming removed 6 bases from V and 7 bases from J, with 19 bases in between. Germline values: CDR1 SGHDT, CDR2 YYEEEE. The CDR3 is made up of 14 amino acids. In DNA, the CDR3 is TGTGCCAGCATCCGGGGCACCGGGGGGCGTGAAGCTTTCTTT. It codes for CASIRGTGGREAFF. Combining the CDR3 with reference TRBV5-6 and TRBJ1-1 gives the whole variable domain DAGVTQSPTHLIKTRGQQVTLRCSPKSGHDTVSWYQQALGQGPQFIFQYYEEEERQRGNFPDRFSGHQFPNYSSELNVNALLLGDSALYLCASIRGTGGREAFFGQGTRLTVV.

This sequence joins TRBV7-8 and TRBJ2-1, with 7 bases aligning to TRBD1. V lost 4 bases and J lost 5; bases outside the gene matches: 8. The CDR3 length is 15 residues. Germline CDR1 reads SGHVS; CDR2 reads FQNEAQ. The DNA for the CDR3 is TGTGCCAGCAGCTCCCGACAGGGTAAAGACAATGAGCAGTTCTTC. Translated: CASSSRQGKDNEQFF.

CDR3 in amino acids: CASSLEQGMGEQYF. The CDR3 DNA follows: TGCGCCAGCAGCTTGGAGCAGGGGATGGGGGAGCAGTACTTC. This chain joins TRBV5-1 and TRBJ2-7; D is possibly TRBD1 (6 bases). The CDR3 runs to 14 residues. V lost 0 bases to trimming and J lost 7 bases, with 14 bases between them. Per germline, CDR1 SGHRS and CDR2 YFSETQ. The whole variable domain, filled in from reference TRBV5-1 and TRBJ2-7, reads KAGVTQTPRYLIKTRGQQVTLSCSPISGHRSVSWYQQTPGQGLQFLFEYFSETQRNKGNFPGRFSGRQFSNSRSEMNVSTLELGDSALYLCASSLEQGMGEQYFGPGTRLTVT.

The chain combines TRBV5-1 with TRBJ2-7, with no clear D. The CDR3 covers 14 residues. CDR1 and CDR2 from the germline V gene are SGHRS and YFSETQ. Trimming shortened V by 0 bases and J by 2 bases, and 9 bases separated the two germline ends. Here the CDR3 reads CASSLVPGTYEQYF. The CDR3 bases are TGCGCCAGCAGCTTGGTCCCGGGCACCTACGAGCAGTACTTC.

The CDR3 here is CASSLAGTGYEKLFF. The CDR3 coding sequence is TGTGCCAGCAGCTTGGCAGGGACAGGGTATGAAAAACTGTTTTTT. The chain links TRBV11-3 to TRBJ1-4, with 9 bases lining up with TRBD1. CDR3 length: 15 residues. V lost 3 bases and J lost 6; bases outside the gene matches: 5. In germline, CDR1 is SGHNT, CDR2 YENEEA. The full variable domain, rest sourced from reference TRBV11-3 and TRBJ1-4, is EAGVVQSPRYKIIEKKQPVAFWCNPISGHNTLYWYLQNLGQGPELLIRYENEEAVDDSQLPKDRFSAERLKGVDSTLKIQPAELGDSAVYLCASSLAGTGYEKLFFGSGTQLSVL.

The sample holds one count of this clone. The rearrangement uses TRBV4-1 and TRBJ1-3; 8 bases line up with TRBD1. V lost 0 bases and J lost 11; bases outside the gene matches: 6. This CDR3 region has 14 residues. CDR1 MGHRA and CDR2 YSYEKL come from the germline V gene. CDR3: CASSQEGTGLPIYF. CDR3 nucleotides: TGCGCCAGCAGCCAAGAGGGGACAGGCCTGCCCATATATTTT.

CDR3 sequence (DNA): TGTGCCTGGAGGGACAGGGGTGGACAGCCCCAGCATTTT. The encoded protein is CAWRDRGGQPQHF. The V gene is TRBV30, the J gene TRBJ1-5, with 9 bases identical to TRBD1. The CDR3 runs to 13 residues. CDR1 and CDR2 (germline): GTSNPN, SVGIG (reference sequence). J was trimmed by 7 bases and V by 3 bases; bases with no gene match: 4. Full variable domain (remainder filled in from reference TRBV30 and TRBJ1-5): SQTIHQWPATLVQPVGSPLSLECTVEGTSNPNLYWYRQAAGRGLQLLFYSVGIGQISSEVPQNLSASRPQDRQFILSSKKLLLSDSGFYLCAWRDRGGQPQHFGDGTRLSIL.

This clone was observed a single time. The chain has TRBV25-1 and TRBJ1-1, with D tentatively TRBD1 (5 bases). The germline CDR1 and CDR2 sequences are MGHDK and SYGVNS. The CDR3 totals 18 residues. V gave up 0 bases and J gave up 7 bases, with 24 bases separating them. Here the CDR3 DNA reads TGTGCCAGCAGTGAATATTTCCCCGCCGGGGGAATTCGGGTTGAAGCTTTCTTT. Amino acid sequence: CASSEYFPAGGIRVEAFF.

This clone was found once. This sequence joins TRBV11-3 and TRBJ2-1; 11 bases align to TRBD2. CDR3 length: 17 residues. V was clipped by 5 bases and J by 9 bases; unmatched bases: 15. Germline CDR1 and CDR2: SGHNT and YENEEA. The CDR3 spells CASSQRTVSGGAIEQFF. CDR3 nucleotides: TGTGCCAGCAGCCAAAGGACCGTTAGCGGGGGGGCCATTGAGCAGTTCTTC.

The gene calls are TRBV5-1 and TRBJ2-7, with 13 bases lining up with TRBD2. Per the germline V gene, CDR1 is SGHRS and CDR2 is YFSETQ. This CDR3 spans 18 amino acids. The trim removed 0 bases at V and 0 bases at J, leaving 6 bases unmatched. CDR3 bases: TGCGCCAGCAGCTTGGAGACTAGCGGGGGGCTCCTCTCCTACGAGCAGTACTTC. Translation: CASSLETSGGLLSYEQYF.

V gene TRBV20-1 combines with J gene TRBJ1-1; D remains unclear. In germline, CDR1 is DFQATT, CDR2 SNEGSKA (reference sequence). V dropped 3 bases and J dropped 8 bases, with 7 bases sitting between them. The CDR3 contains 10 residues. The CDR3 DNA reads TGCAGTGCTAGCAGGAACGAAGCTTTCTTT. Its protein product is CSASRNEAFF.

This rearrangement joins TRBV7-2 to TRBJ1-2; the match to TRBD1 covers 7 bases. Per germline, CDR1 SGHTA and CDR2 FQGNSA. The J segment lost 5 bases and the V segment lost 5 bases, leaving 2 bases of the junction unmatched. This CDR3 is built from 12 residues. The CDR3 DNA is TGTGCCAGCAGCCTACAGGGGTATGGCTACACCTTC. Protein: CASSLQGYGYTF.

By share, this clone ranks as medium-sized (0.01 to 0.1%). In DNA, the CDR3 is TGCGCCAGCAGCCCAGCCGGGCGGGACAGGGACGAGCAGTACTTC. Protein sequence: CASSPAGRDRDEQYF. The chain combines TRBV4-3 with TRBJ2-7, with 9 nucleotides matching TRBD1. J gave up 5 bases and V 4 bases, and 9 bases lay outside the gene matches. Germline V CDR1 and CDR2: LGHNA, YSLEER. There are 15 residues in the CDR3.

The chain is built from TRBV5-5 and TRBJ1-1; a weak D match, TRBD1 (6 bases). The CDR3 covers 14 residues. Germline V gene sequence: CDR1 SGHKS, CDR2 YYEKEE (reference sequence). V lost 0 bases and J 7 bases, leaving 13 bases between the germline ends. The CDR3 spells CASSLANREVEAFF. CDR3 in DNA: TGTGCCAGCAGCTTGGCCAACAGGGAGGTTGAAGCTTTCTTT.

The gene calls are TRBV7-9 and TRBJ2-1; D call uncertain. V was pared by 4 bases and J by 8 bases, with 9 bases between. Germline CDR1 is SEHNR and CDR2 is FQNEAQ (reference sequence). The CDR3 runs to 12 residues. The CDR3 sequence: CASSYARDEQFF. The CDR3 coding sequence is TGTGCCAGCAGCTACGCTAGGGATGAGCAGTTCTTC.

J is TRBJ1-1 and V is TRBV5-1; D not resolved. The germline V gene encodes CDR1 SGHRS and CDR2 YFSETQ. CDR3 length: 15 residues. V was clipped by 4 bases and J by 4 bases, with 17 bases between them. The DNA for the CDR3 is TGCGCCAGCAGCCCCAGCCTCAGAACGAGCACTGAAGCTTTCTTT. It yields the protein CASSPSLRTSTEAFF.

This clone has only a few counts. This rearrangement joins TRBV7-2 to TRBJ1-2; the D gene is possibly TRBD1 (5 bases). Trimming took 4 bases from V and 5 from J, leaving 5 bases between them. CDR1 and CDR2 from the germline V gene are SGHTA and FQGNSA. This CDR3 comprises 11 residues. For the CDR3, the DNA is TGTGCCAGCAGCTCAGGGTATGGCTACACCTTC. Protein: CASSSGYGYTF. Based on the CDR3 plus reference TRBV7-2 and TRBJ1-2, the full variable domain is GAGVSQSPSNKVTEKGKDVELRCDPISGHTALYWYRQSLGQGLEFLIYFQGNSAPDKSGLPSDRFSAERTGGSVSTLTIQRTQQEDSAVYLCASSSGYGYTFGSGTRLTVV.

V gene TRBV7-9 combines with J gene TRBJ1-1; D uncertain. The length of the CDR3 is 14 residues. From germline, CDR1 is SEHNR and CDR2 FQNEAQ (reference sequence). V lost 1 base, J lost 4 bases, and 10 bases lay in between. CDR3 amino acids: CASSLGVRSTEAFF. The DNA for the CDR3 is TGTGCCAGCAGCTTAGGCGTACGGAGCACTGAAGCTTTCTTT.

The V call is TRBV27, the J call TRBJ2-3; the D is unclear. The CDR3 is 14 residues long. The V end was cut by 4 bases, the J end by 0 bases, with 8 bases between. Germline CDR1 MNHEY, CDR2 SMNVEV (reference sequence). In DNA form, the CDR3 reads TGTGCCAGCAGTTCGTCGCTTAGCACAGATACGCAGTATTTT. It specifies CASSSSLSTDTQYF.

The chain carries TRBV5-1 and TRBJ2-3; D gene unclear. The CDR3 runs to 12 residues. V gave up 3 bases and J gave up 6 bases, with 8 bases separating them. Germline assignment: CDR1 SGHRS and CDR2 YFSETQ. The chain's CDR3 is CASSSPTDTQYF. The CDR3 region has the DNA TGCGCCAGCAGCTCCCCCACGGATACGCAGTATTTT.

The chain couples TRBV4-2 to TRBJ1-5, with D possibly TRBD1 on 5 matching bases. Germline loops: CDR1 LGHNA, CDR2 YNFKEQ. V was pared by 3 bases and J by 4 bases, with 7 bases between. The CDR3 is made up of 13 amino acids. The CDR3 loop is CASSQGVNQPQHF. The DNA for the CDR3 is TGTGCCAGCAGCCAGGGGGTAAATCAGCCCCAGCATTTT.

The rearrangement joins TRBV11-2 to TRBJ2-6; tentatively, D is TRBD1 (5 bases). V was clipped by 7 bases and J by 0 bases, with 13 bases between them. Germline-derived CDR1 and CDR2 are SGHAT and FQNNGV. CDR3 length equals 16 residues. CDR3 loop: CASNPYDSSGANVLTF. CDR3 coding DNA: TGTGCCAGCAACCCTTACGACAGCTCTGGGGCCAACGTCCTGACTTTC.

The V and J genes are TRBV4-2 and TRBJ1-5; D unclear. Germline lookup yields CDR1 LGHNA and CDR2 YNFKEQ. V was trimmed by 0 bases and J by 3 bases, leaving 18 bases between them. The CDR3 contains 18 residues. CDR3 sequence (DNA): TGTGCCAGCAGCCAAGAAGGGCTCAGGACTGACCACAATCAGCCCCAGCATTTT. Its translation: CASSQEGLRTDHNQPQHF.

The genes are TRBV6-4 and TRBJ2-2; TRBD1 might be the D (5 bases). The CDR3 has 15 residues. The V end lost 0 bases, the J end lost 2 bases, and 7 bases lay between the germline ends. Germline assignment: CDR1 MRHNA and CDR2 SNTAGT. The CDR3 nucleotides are TGTGCCAGCAGTGACTCCGGACACAACACCGGGGAGCTGTTTTTT. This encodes CASSDSGHNTGELFF.

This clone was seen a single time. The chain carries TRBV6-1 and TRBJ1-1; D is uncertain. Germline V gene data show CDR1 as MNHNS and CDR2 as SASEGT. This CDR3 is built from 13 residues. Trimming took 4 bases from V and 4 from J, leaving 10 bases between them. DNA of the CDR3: TGTGCCAGCAGTGCATCAGGACTCACTGAAGCTTTCTTT. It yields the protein CASSASGLTEAFF.

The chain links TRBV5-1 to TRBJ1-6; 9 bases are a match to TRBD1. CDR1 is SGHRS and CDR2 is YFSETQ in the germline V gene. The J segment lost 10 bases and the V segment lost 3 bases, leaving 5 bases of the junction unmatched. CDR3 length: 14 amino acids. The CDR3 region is CASSSTGGSSPLHF. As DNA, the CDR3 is TGCGCCAGCAGCTCTACAGGGGGCTCATCACCCCTCCACTTT.

CDR3 sequence reads: CASQRGRVRNYGYTF. The CDR3 DNA is TGTGCCAGCCAGAGGGGGAGGGTACGGAACTATGGCTACACCTTC. The chain combines TRBV19 with TRBJ1-2; D perhaps matches TRBD1 (6 bases). V was pared by 9 bases and J by 2 bases, with 19 bases between. Germline-derived CDR1 and CDR2 are LNHDA and SQIVND (reference sequence). The CDR3 contains 15 residues. Supplemented by reference TRBV19 and TRBJ1-2, the full variable domain reads DGGITQSPKYLFRKEGQNVTLSCEQNLNHDAMYWYRQDPGQGLRLIYYSQIVNDFQKGDIAEGYSVSREKKESFPLTVTSAQKNPTAFYLCASQRGRVRNYGYTFGSGTRLTVV.